The rows below give T cell receptor beta chains drawn from one sample of a study of blood T cell repertoires in COVID-19. The data were produced by immunoSEQ multiplex PCR, yet TCRdb's version contains in-frame clones alone and is incomplete. The sample contains 390,000 or so clones, roughly 89% of which appear only once. Sequenced input: peripheral blood. Receptors originate from a woman aged 30 to 39 with active or convalescent COVID-19. Both conserved end residues are part of each CDR3.

J | V | CDR3
TRBJ2-1 | TRBV10-3 | CAISEGLAVGNEQFF
TRBJ2-7 | TRBV19 | CASSILAGYYEQYF
TRBJ1-2 | TRBV7-2 | CASSRPGTGFNGYTF
TRBJ1-1 | TRBV9 | CASSVGSGVDTEAFF
TRBJ2-1 | TRBV4-1 | CASSQGTGGNEQFF
TRBJ2-2 | TRBV4-1 | CASSQMTSGNTGELFF
TRBJ1-5 | TRBV6-7 | CASSYYRVKSNQPQHF
TRBJ2-2 | TRBV5-4 | CASSSSNREGPGELFF
TRBJ2-3 | TRBV7-8 | CASSLVGLAGGWPYF
TRBJ2-5 | TRBV6-5 | CASSYSGQGGETQYF
TRBJ2-5 | TRBV5-4 | CASSSDSRETQYF
TRBJ2-3 | TRBV30 | CAWSAGLGSDTQYF
TRBJ2-7 | TRBV7-8 | CASSYNRPSAYEQYF
TRBJ2-2 | TRBV4-1 | CASSQQGYTGELFF
TRBJ2-5 | TRBV27 | CASSGTGSVFLETQYF
TRBJ1-2 | TRBV10-3 | CAISGQGGYTF
TRBJ1-6 | TRBV6-5 | CASRDTRGLVSPLHF
TRBJ1-4 | TRBV6-5 | CASSRTATNEKLFF
TRBJ2-7 | TRBV6-4 | CASSDRLGSYEQYF
TRBJ1-6 | TRBV6-1 | CASSDRGSGPSSPLHF
TRBJ2-1 | TRBV4-1 | CASSQGLSGGNEQFF
TRBJ2-2 | TRBV7-2 | CASSLSGNTGELFF
TRBJ2-5 | TRBV9 | CASSGRQGEETQYF
TRBJ2-1 | TRBV29-1 | CSVEQDSPSYNEQFF
TRBJ1-1 | TRBV19 | CASSFTPLATEAFF
TRBJ2-5 | TRBV5-6 | CASSLTRTYQETQYF
TRBJ1-1 | TRBV19 | CASSRADRDGTEAFF
TRBJ1-2 | TRBV6-6 | CASRRQGNSNYGYTF
TRBJ2-5 | TRBV19 | CASSVQGFAETQYF
TRBJ1-4 | TRBV6-1 | CASSGRTGPGREKLFF
TRBJ1-5 | TRBV5-1 | CANRVGRGNQPQHF
TRBJ1-2 | TRBV19 | CASLPGGGNYGYTF
TRBJ1-2 | TRBV6-1 | CASSGVGTESNYGYTF
TRBJ2-7 | TRBV4-1 | CASSQWRTSESYEQYF
TRBJ2-1 | TRBV5-8 | CASSLGLGSTDEQFF
TRBJ2-5 | TRBV6-1 | CASSEGLAGEETQYF
TRBJ2-7 | TRBV5-5 | CASIPWGGMRDEQYF
TRBJ1-5 | TRBV19 | CASSSAGNNQPQHF
TRBJ2-5 | TRBV6-2/TRBV6-3 | CASSRGLNNQETQYF
TRBJ2-1 | TRBV12-3/TRBV12-4 | CASRYTGDEQFF
TRBJ2-3 | TRBV24-1 | CATSGHRPTDTQYF
TRBJ1-2 | TRBV4-1 | CASSPGAQTGGGYTF
TRBJ2-1 | TRBV6-5 | CASSYMSLRDEQFF
TRBJ2-1 | TRBV6-5 | CASSLGGGFLNEQFF
TRBJ1-5 | TRBV5-6 | CASSLAGTGTRQPQHF
TRBJ2-1 | TRBV5-4 | CASSQEGLNEQFF
TRBJ2-7 | TRBV5-1 | CASSSGLAGNYEQYF
TRBJ1-1 | TRBV2 | CASQTGEATEAFF
TRBJ2-3 | TRBV7-9 | CASRLGGTSGRVTDTQYF
TRBJ1-2 | TRBV5-1 | CASSLAGGVNYGYTF
TRBJ2-1 | TRBV5-5 | CASSWGGGQGARNEQFF
TRBJ2-5 | TRBV6-5 | CASSLGGERETQYF
TRBJ2-2 | TRBV4-1 | CASSQVDRNTGELFF